This TCR beta chain was sequenced during a study of cytomegalovirus exposure and HLA in healthy donors. Germline CDR1 and CDR2: SEHNR and FQNEAQ (reference sequence). The CDR3 consists of 14 residues. J lost 9 bases, V lost 7 bases, and 5 bases had no gene match. Vbeta (60) and Jbeta (13) primers were used in the PCR. Profiled with immunoSEQ multiplex PCR; TCRdb holds only in-frame clones, not every one. The sample contains roughly 80,000 clones, 62% of which appear only once. The sequencing input was PBMCs. The sequence was collected from a male donor in good health and CMV-seropositive. The rearrangement uses TRBV7-9 and TRBJ2-1; TRBD2 agrees at 14 bases. CDR3 DNA: TGTGCCAGCAAGGGGACTAGCGGGGGTGGTGAGCAGTTCTTC. Encoded protein: CASKGTSGGGEQFF.